The present entry profiles one T cell receptor (beta chain) with its context. Germline values: CDR1 DFQATT, CDR2 SNEGSKA (reference sequence). V shed 5 bases, J shed 5 bases, and the junction held 6 bases outside the gene matches. This CDR3 has 13 amino acids. One entry per CDR3 protein results from TCRdb running MiXCR on the RT-PCR reads. The sample holds hundreds of thousands of distinct CDR3 sequences, 14% seen once. The source material was memory CD4+ T cells from blood. This TCR came from a female donor in good health, serving as a healthy control. The chain is built from TRBV20-1 and TRBJ2-1; 7 bases are shared with TRBD1. The CDR3 loop is CSAERDRNNEQFF. The CDR3 region has the DNA TGCAGTGCTGAAAGGGACAGAAACAATGAGCAGTTCTTC.